This T cell receptor (beta chain) is drawn from a study of cytomegalovirus exposure and HLA in healthy donors. For this clone: Its antigen is still unknown.

Points from the study as a whole: By a later analysis, the bulk of CMV-associated TCR beta chains appeared HLA-restricted.

Germline CDR1 and CDR2: LNHDA and SQIVND (reference sequence). The CDR3 is 14 residues long. The trim removed 6 bases at V and 3 bases at J, leaving 7 bases unmatched. PCR amplification relied on 60 Vbeta primers (plus 13 Jbeta primers). Measured with immunoSEQ multiplex PCR; TCRdb has only the in-frame clones, and not every one. The sample has 120,000 or so clones, about 9.4% seen once. The source material was PBMCs. The receptor's source is a woman aged 40 to 49 in good health and CMV-seropositive. This rearrangement joins TRBV19 to TRBJ1-2, with TRBD1 matching over 7 bases. This CDR3 reads CASSPQGGDYGYTF. In DNA form, the CDR3 reads TGTGCCAGTAGCCCCCAGGGGGGCGACTATGGCTACACCTTC. The full variable domain, its missing parts supplied by reference TRBV19 and TRBJ1-2, is DGGITQSPKYLFRKEGQNVTLSCEQNLNHDAMYWYRQDPGQGLRLIYYSQIVNDFQKGDIAEGYSVSREKKESFPLTVTSAQKNPTAFYLCASSPQGGDYGYTFGSGTRLTVV.